This record concerns one T cell receptor beta chain sequence. This entry belongs to a study of T cell changes during pregnancy in multiple sclerosis. Data came from immunoSEQ multiplex PCR; TCRdb stores just in-frame clones and leaves some out. The sample has roughly 60,000 clones; around 97% are singletons. Germline lookup yields CDR1 SNHLY and CDR2 FYNNEI. V was shortened by 11 bases and J by 6 bases, with 14 bases between the two germline ends. This CDR3 region has 11 residues. The sample in question was CD8+ T cells from peripheral blood mononuclear cells, obtained after pregnancy. The chain carries TRBV2 and TRBJ2-7, with a tentative D call TRBD1 (5 bases). The receptor comes from a female donor with multiple sclerosis, enrolled in a pregnancy study. The CDR3 region has the DNA TGTGCCTTCAAAGGGGTTGGCGAGCAGTACTTC. Its protein is CAFKGVGEQYF.